In its sample, the clone carrying this T cell receptor beta chain was seen many times. CDR3-region Arm-PCR and iRepertoire HTBI primers produced the TCR beta libraries. TCRdb redid the calling of the multiplex PCR reads with MiXCR, one entry per CDR3 protein. Among a few hundred thousand distinct CDR3 sequences, roughly 21% were seen once, and the ten largest hold approximately 13%. With 5 bases clipped from V and 1 base from J, the junction kept 5 bases outside the gene matches. Germline assignment: CDR1 SGHTA and CDR2 FQGNSA. The CDR3 is 16 residues long. The data were taken from a study of regulatory T cells in long-lasting Graves disease. Time point here: newly diagnosed GD, antithyroid drugs for less than 3 months. The TCR library was prepared using RNA isolated from PBMCs. Clinicians diagnosed Graves' disease using American Thyroid Association guidelines.

The sample consisted of peripheral blood mononuclear cells (PBMCs), taken at new diagnosis, from a patient treated with antithyroid drugs. This sequence was found in a female donor with Graves disease. The chain links TRBV7-2 to TRBJ2-1, with 10 bases matching TRBD2. This CDR3 is CASSDLAGASYNEQFF. CDR3 nucleotide sequence: TGTGCCAGCAGCGACCTAGCGGGAGCGTCCTACAATGAGCAGTTCTTC.